The 29 T cell receptor beta chains listed next were all sequenced from one sample in a study of blood T cell repertoires in COVID-19. Assay: immunoSEQ multiplex PCR; the TCRdb copy retains only in-frame clones and omits some. The repertoire holds 30,000 to 45,000 clones, with over 75% as singletons. Input material: peripheral blood. The receptors stem from a man aged 55 to 70 with active COVID-19.

The chain is built from TRBV6-6 and TRBJ2-4, with TRBD1 matching over 8 bases. Trimming cost V 5 bases and J 1 base; bases outside gene matches: 16. CDR1 and CDR2 from the germline V gene are MNHNY and SVGAGI (reference sequence). This CDR3 comprises 19 residues. The CDR3 DNA follows: TGTGCCAGCAGTCCGAACCAGGGGGCGATGGAGGCGGCCAAAAACATTCAGTACTTC. Its protein is CASSPNQGAMEAAKNIQYF.

This rearrangement joins TRBV9 to TRBJ2-2, with 7 bases lining up with TRBD2. The length of the CDR3 is 16 residues. CDR1 is SGDLS and CDR2 is YYNGEE in the germline V gene. The V segment lost 3 bases and the J segment 0 bases; nucleotides outside the gene matches: 5. CDR3 amino acids: CASSAASGTNTGELFF. The CDR3 DNA sequence: TGTGCCAGCAGCGCCGCTAGCGGAACGAACACCGGGGAGCTGTTTTTT.

This chain connects TRBV12-3 or TRBV12-4 to TRBJ2-1; D ambiguous. Trimming left V 6 bases short and J 1 base short, with 7 bases between. The CDR3 is 13 amino acids. The CDR3, as DNA: TGTGCCAGCAGCCTCGGGTCCTACAATGAGCAGTTCTTC. Translating gives CASSLGSYNEQFF.

The rearrangement uses TRBV6-4 and TRBJ2-7, with D maybe TRBD2 (6 bases). The CDR3 runs 14 residues. Germline V gene lookup returns CDR1 MRHNA and CDR2 SNTAGT. V was clipped by 5 bases and J by 3 bases, with 14 bases between them. The CDR3 DNA reads as TGTGCCAGCAGTAACGGGACTTCCGTCTACGAGCAGTACTTC. Translated, it gives CASSNGTSVYEQYF.

The chain employs TRBV10-1 and TRBJ2-2; D might be TRBD1 (7 bases). CDR1 is WNHNN, CDR2 SYGVQD, per germline (reference sequence). Trimming took off 3 bases at V and 4 bases at J, with 15 bases between the two ends. The CDR3 length is 16 residues. The CDR3 here is CASSEFGQGGTGELFF. In DNA form, the CDR3 reads TGCGCCAGCAGTGAATTTGGGCAGGGGGGCACCGGGGAGCTGTTTTTT.

The chain employs TRBV27 and TRBJ1-4; 7 bases align to TRBD1. This CDR3 has 13 amino acids. With V trimmed by 6 bases and J by 9 bases, 7 bases remained unmatched. CDR1 and CDR2 from the germline V gene are MNHEY and SMNVEV (reference sequence). The CDR3 spells CASRRTGQKKLFF. For the CDR3, the DNA is TGTGCCAGCAGACGGACAGGTCAAAAAAAACTGTTTTTT.

The J gene is TRBJ2-2, the V gene TRBV5-8; TRBD1 matches at 9 bases. From germline, CDR1 is SGHTS and CDR2 YDEGEE. The CDR3 runs to 16 residues. The V gene end was trimmed by 0 bases and the J gene end by 4 bases; junction bases not matched to a gene: 4. CDR3 sequence reads: CASSLGDREVTGELFF. The CDR3 nucleotides are TGTGCCAGCAGCTTGGGGGACAGGGAGGTCACCGGGGAGCTGTTTTTT. The whole variable domain, filled in from reference TRBV5-8 and TRBJ2-2, reads EAGVTQSPTHLIKTRGQQATLRCSPISGHTSVYWYQQALGLGLQFLLWYDEGEERNRGNFPPRFSGRQFPNYSSELNVNALELEDSALYLCASSLGDREVTGELFFGEGSRLTVL.

The rearrangement joins TRBV6-5 to TRBJ2-3, with D uncertain. There are 13 residues in the CDR3. Deletions cut 8 bases from V and 4 bases from J, with 13 bases between. The germline V gene has CDR1 MNHEY and CDR2 SVGAGI. For the CDR3, the DNA is TGTGCCAGCCGTCGGCCCGGAGCAGATACGCAGTATTTT. This gives the protein CASRRPGADTQYF.

The chain uses TRBV29-1 and TRBJ2-3; D is perhaps TRBD2 (6 bases). CDR1 is SQVTM and CDR2 is ANQGSEA in the germline V gene. The CDR3 extends over 14 amino acids. The ends were cut back, 7 bases at V and 6 bases at J, with 20 bases in the middle. The CDR3 here is CSGSTGTVGDTQYF. DNA for the CDR3: TGCAGCGGATCTACCGGGACTGTCGGGGATACGCAGTATTTT.

The J gene is TRBJ2-2, the V gene TRBV4-1, with D possibly being TRBD2 (7 bases). The germline CDR1 and CDR2 sequences are MGHRA and YSYEKL. Between the trimmed V and J ends, which lost 0 bases and 7 bases, there was a span of 9 bases. The CDR3 has 14 residues. The CDR3 is CASSQERGGGELFF. The CDR3 DNA is TGCGCCAGCAGCCAAGAGAGGGGGGGCGGGGAGCTGTTTTTT.

The V gene is TRBV7-2, the J gene TRBJ2-2; D is perhaps TRBD1 (5 bases). V was shortened by 10 bases and J by 3 bases, with 21 bases between the two germline ends. CDR1 SGHTA and CDR2 FQGNSA come from the germline V gene. The CDR3 is made up of 16 amino acids. CDR3 coding DNA: TGTGCCACCCAGAGGCAGGGTATTGGGGACACCGGGGAGCTGTTTTTT. This gives the protein CATQRQGIGDTGELFF. Full variable domain (rest looked up from reference TRBV7-2 and TRBJ2-2): GAGVSQSPSNKVTEKGKDVELRCDPISGHTALYWYRQSLGQGLEFLIYFQGNSAPDKSGLPSDRFSAERTGGSVSTLTIQRTQQEDSAVYLCATQRQGIGDTGELFFGEGSRLTVL.

The chain has TRBV24-1 and TRBJ2-5; D is possibly TRBD2 (5 bases). Germline V gene data show CDR1 as KGHDR and CDR2 as SFDVKD. Trimming pared 4 bases from V and 4 bases from J, leaving 9 bases between. The CDR3 length is 13 residues. This CDR3 is CATSELAGETQYF. The CDR3, as DNA: TGTGCCACCAGTGAGCTAGCAGGAGAGACCCAGTACTTC.

The chain couples TRBV6-1 to TRBJ2-6; the D gene is possibly TRBD2 (5 bases). This CDR3 region has 16 residues. Germline V gene lookup returns CDR1 MNHNS and CDR2 SASEGT. The germline V and J ends were trimmed by 3 bases and 2 bases, with 11 bases remaining between them. The CDR3 sequence is CASSDEGLAGANVLTF. CDR3 DNA: TGTGCCAGCAGTGATGAGGGCTTAGCTGGGGCCAACGTCCTGACTTTC.

The V gene is TRBV28, the J gene TRBJ1-2, with 9 bases identical to TRBD1. V lost 5 bases and J lost 8; bases outside the gene matches: 6. Germline lookup yields CDR1 MDHEN and CDR2 SYDVKM. The CDR3 is 13 residues long. CDR3 sequence: CASSPSTGGGYTF. For the CDR3, the DNA is TGTGCCAGCAGTCCCTCAACAGGGGGCGGCTACACCTTC.

The chain has TRBV18 and TRBJ2-5; D not certain. The V end lost 3 bases, the J end lost 5 bases, and 13 bases lay between the germline ends. Germline CDR1 KGHSH, CDR2 LQKENI. The CDR3 is 14 amino acids. Written as DNA, the CDR3 is TGTGCCAGCTCACCCCAACCCGGTGTGGAGACCCAGTACTTC. As protein: CASSPQPGVETQYF.

Only one count was recorded for this clone. This chain connects TRBV30 to TRBJ2-2, with D maybe TRBD2 (6 bases). The length of the CDR3 is 14 residues. The germline V gene encodes CDR1 GTSNPN and CDR2 SVGIG (reference sequence). Trimming shortened V by 5 bases and J by 1 base, and 11 bases separated the two germline ends. CDR3 sequence reads: CAWVEGRNTGELFF. CDR3 coding DNA: TGTGCCTGGGTGGAGGGGAGGAACACCGGGGAGCTGTTTTTT.

This clone was counted once. The J gene is TRBJ1-2, the V gene TRBV6-4; a possible D gene is TRBD1 (6 bases). Trimming removed 6 bases from V and 5 bases from J, with 22 bases in between. In germline, CDR1 is MRHNA, CDR2 SNTAGT. The CDR3 has 16 amino acids. CDR3 in amino acids: CASSGGAAQTYYGYTF. The DNA for the CDR3 is TGTGCCAGCAGCGGGGGGGCAGCCCAAACTTATTATGGCTACACCTTC.

The chain links TRBV5-1 to TRBJ2-1; possible D gene TRBD1, 5 bases. Germline CDR1 SGHRS, CDR2 YFSETQ. Trimming took 1 base from V and 10 from J, leaving 15 bases between them. There are 14 residues in the CDR3. The CDR3 is CASSLSTAAGEQFF. DNA of the CDR3: TGCGCCAGCAGCTTGTCGACAGCCGCTGGGGAGCAGTTCTTC. The variable domain in full, with the rest retrieved from reference TRBV5-1 and TRBJ2-1, is KAGVTQTPRYLIKTRGQQVTLSCSPISGHRSVSWYQQTPGQGLQFLFEYFSETQRNKGNFPGRFSGRQFSNSRSEMNVSTLELGDSALYLCASSLSTAAGEQFFGPGTRLTVL.

The J gene is TRBJ1-1, the V gene TRBV4-3; the match to TRBD1 covers 8 bases. Germline CDR1 LGHNA, CDR2 YSLEER. V shed 4 bases and J 5 bases; nucleotides not matched to a gene: 3. This CDR3 region has 13 residues. CDR3 nucleotides: TGCGCCAGCAGCCTAAGACAGGGGACTGAAGCTTTCTTT. This codes for CASSLRQGTEAFF.

V is TRBV5-4 and J is TRBJ2-5; 7 bases line up with TRBD2. The CDR3 has 14 residues. CDR1 is SGHNT, CDR2 YYREEE, per germline (reference sequence). With V trimmed by 0 bases and J by 1 base, 0 bases remained unmatched. CDR3 DNA: TGTGCCAGCAGCTTGGGCGGGGGCCAAGAGACCCAGTACTTC. Translating gives CASSLGGGQETQYF.

The gene calls are TRBV9 and TRBJ2-2; 7 bases align to TRBD2. The ends lost 4 bases at V and 6 bases at J; junction bases unmatched: 6. The CDR3 runs to 14 residues. Germline CDR1 SGDLS, CDR2 YYNGEE. The CDR3 sequence is CASSSTSVPGELFF. The CDR3 DNA follows: TGTGCCAGCAGCTCCACTAGCGTTCCCGGGGAGCTGTTTTTT.

This rearrangement joins TRBV27 to TRBJ2-7; D unresolved. Germline assignment: CDR1 MNHEY and CDR2 SMNVEV (reference sequence). The CDR3 length is 13 residues. Trimming removed 5 bases from V and 6 bases from J, with 14 bases in between. The CDR3 DNA reads as TGTGCCAGCAGTCGAATCCGTGGCGGCGAGCAGTACTTC. Amino acid sequence: CASSRIRGGEQYF.

By share, this clone ranks as large. V is TRBV2 and J is TRBJ2-3; D is possibly TRBD2 (6 bases). Deletions cut 8 bases from V and 3 bases from J, with 9 bases between. Looked up from germline, CDR1 is SNHLY and CDR2 is FYNNEI. The CDR3 runs to 12 residues. CDR3 DNA: TGTGCCAGCTGGGAGGAGACAGATACGCAGTATTTT. The encoded protein is CASWEETDTQYF.

The chain joins TRBV5-1 to TRBJ2-2; a possible D gene is TRBD1 (5 bases). The ends were cut back, 5 bases at V and 6 bases at J, with 14 bases in the middle. Germline V lookup: CDR1 SGHRS, CDR2 YFSETQ. The CDR3 covers 14 residues. CDR3 DNA: TGCGCCAGCAGTCAGGGTGAGCGTGCCGGGGAGCTGTTTTTT. It specifies CASSQGERAGELFF.

Concerning this clone: Other DNA sequences in this specimen translate into the identical CDR3. The rearrangement joins TRBV6-5 to TRBJ2-3; 9 nucleotides align to TRBD2. This CDR3 is 16 amino acids long. V lost 0 bases to trimming and J lost 0 bases; unmatched junction nucleotides: 1. Germline CDR1 reads MNHEY; CDR2 reads SVGAGI. The CDR3 loop reads CASSYSLAGSTDTQYF. In nucleotides, the CDR3 is TGTGCCAGCAGTTACTCGCTAGCGGGGAGCACAGATACGCAGTATTTT.

J is TRBJ1-5 and V is TRBV2; D is unresolved. CDR3 length equals 17 residues. The V and J ends lost 4 bases and 1 base respectively, with 17 bases between them. CDR1 and CDR2 from the germline V gene are SNHLY and FYNNEI. CDR3 region: CASSVQPTPWSNQPQHF. DNA of the CDR3: TGTGCCAGCAGTGTACAACCGACTCCGTGGAGCAATCAGCCCCAGCATTTT.

V usage is TRBV24-1 and J usage is TRBJ2-1, with D maybe TRBD1 (6 bases). The CDR3 length is 15 residues. The V end was cut by 4 bases, the J end by 1 base, with 10 bases between. The germline V gene encodes CDR1 KGHDR and CDR2 SFDVKD. CDR3 nucleotide sequence: TGTGCCACCAGTGAGCAGACAGGTTCCTACAATGAGCAGTTCTTC. The encoded protein is CATSEQTGSYNEQFF.

The chain employs TRBV18 and TRBJ2-5; 10 nucleotides line up with TRBD2. The CDR3 totals 15 residues. Germline trimming cut 4 bases from V and 7 bases from J; bases unmatched to any gene: 9. Germline V gene sequence: CDR1 KGHSH, CDR2 LQKENI. Here the CDR3 reads CASSLAGTSEGTQYF. As DNA, the CDR3 is TGTGCCAGCTCACTTGCCGGGACTAGCGAAGGGACCCAGTACTTC. The variable domain in full, with the rest retrieved from reference TRBV18 and TRBJ2-5, is NAGVMQNPRHLVRRRGQEARLRCSPMKGHSHVYWYRQLPEEGLKFMVYLQKENIIDESGMPKERFSAEFPKEGPSILRIQQVVRGDSAAYFCASSLAGTSEGTQYFGPGTRLLVL.

V and J are TRBV7-9 and TRBJ1-1; 8 bases are shared with TRBD1. The CDR3 contains 15 residues. V lost 3 bases and J lost 4; bases outside the gene matches: 7. Germline V gene data show CDR1 as SEHNR and CDR2 as FQNEAQ (reference sequence). The CDR3 sequence is CASSFTQGASTEAFF. The CDR3 coding sequence is TGTGCCAGCAGCTTTACGCAGGGGGCTAGCACTGAAGCTTTCTTT.